Listed below are T cell receptor beta chains from one sample, sequenced in a study of cytomegalovirus exposure and HLA in healthy donors. Sequencing used immunoSEQ multiplex PCR; TCRdb keeps in-frame clones, though not all of them. In the table there are around 140,000 clones, about 70% of which are singletons. Sequenced material: PBMCs. The source of these receptors is a woman aged 55-69 years in good health and CMV-seropositive. Both conserved end residues are part of each CDR3. A D gene is named only where the DNA matches it firmly. Clone sizes are given selectively: once, few, many, or a class where the clone is expanded.

d_gene: -
abundance: -
j_gene: TRBJ1-1
v_gene: TRBV27
CDR3aa: CASSSENRAIGTEAFF
CDR3nt: TGTGCCAGCAGTTCGGAAAACAGGGCGATTGGGACTGAAGCTTTCTTT

d_gene: TRBD1
abundance: few
j_gene: TRBJ1-1
v_gene: TRBV18
CDR3aa: CASSPLWDRANTEAFF
CDR3nt: TGTGCCAGCTCACCCCTTTGGGACAGGGCGAACACTGAAGCTTTCTTT

d_gene: -
abundance: -
j_gene: TRBJ1-1
v_gene: TRBV7-9
CDR3aa: CASSLTDSQAFF
CDR3nt: TGTGCCAGCAGCTTGACTGACAGCCAAGCTTTCTTT

d_gene: -
abundance: -
j_gene: TRBJ2-7
v_gene: TRBV11-3
CDR3aa: CASSLASEDYEQYF
CDR3nt: TGTGCCAGCAGCTTAGCGTCAGAGGACTACGAGCAGTACTTC

d_gene: TRBD1
abundance: once
j_gene: TRBJ1-2
v_gene: TRBV5-1
CDR3aa: CASSLDRTGYGYTF
CDR3nt: TGCGCCAGCAGCCTCGACAGGACAGGCTATGGCTACACCTTC

d_gene: TRBD1
abundance: few
j_gene: TRBJ2-3
v_gene: TRBV13
CDR3aa: CASSLVDRATDTQYF
CDR3nt: TGTGCCAGCAGCTTAGTGGACAGGGCCACAGATACGCAGTATTTT

d_gene: -
abundance: many
j_gene: TRBJ1-1
v_gene: TRBV7-8
CDR3aa: CASSLEAGPNTEAFF
CDR3nt: TGTGCCAGCAGCTTAGAGGCAGGTCCGAACACTGAAGCTTTCTTT

d_gene: TRBD2
abundance: -
j_gene: TRBJ2-7
v_gene: TRBV5-1
CDR3aa: CASSLGPGRGEQYF
CDR3nt: TGCGCCAGCAGCTTGGGGCCAGGGAGGGGCGAGCAGTACTTC

d_gene: -
abundance: -
j_gene: TRBJ2-7
v_gene: TRBV28
CDR3aa: CASSLGRPGGPYEQYF
CDR3nt: TGTGCCAGCAGTTTAGGGAGACCAGGGGGGCCCTACGAGCAGTACTTC

d_gene: TRBD1
abundance: few
j_gene: TRBJ2-5
v_gene: TRBV5-1
CDR3aa: CASSLAPGDSQETQYF
CDR3nt: TGCGCCAGCAGCTTGGCCCCCGGGGACAGCCAAGAGACCCAGTACTTC

d_gene: -
abundance: -
j_gene: TRBJ1-1
v_gene: TRBV10-3
CDR3aa: CAISELVGRTEAFF
CDR3nt: TGTGCCATCAGTGAGTTAGTGGGGCGAACTGAAGCTTTCTTT

d_gene: -
abundance: -
j_gene: TRBJ1-2
v_gene: TRBV5-8
CDR3aa: CASTLQRNYGYTF
CDR3nt: TGTGCCAGCACCTTACAGCGGAACTATGGCTACACCTTC

d_gene: -
abundance: once
j_gene: TRBJ1-3
v_gene: TRBV5-6
CDR3aa: CASSLREVGNTIYF
CDR3nt: TGTGCCAGCAGCTTACGAGAGGTTGGAAACACCATATATTTT

d_gene: TRBD1
abundance: -
j_gene: TRBJ1-1
v_gene: TRBV25-1
CDR3aa: CASSEAGGMNTEAFF
CDR3nt: TGTGCCAGCAGTGAGGCAGGGGGCATGAACACTGAAGCTTTCTTT

d_gene: TRBD2
abundance: -
j_gene: TRBJ2-7
v_gene: TRBV5-1
CDR3aa: CASSLGSTSRYAEQYF
CDR3nt: TGCGCCAGCAGCTTGGGATCGACTAGCCGGTATGCCGAGCAGTACTTC

d_gene: -
abundance: -
j_gene: TRBJ2-3
v_gene: TRBV5-1
CDR3aa: CASSFGTGKDTQYF
CDR3nt: TGCGCCAGCAGCTTTGGGACTGGGAAAGATACGCAGTATTTT

d_gene: TRBD1
abundance: -
j_gene: TRBJ1-1
v_gene: TRBV28
CDR3aa: CASSLGTVNTEAFF
CDR3nt: TGTGCCAGCAGCCTCGGGACAGTGAACACTGAAGCTTTCTTT

d_gene: -
abundance: -
j_gene: TRBJ2-7
v_gene: TRBV7-3
CDR3aa: CASSRSGAGYEQYF
CDR3nt: TGTGCCAGCAGCAGGTCAGGGGCGGGCTACGAGCAGTACTTC

d_gene: TRBD2
abundance: -
j_gene: TRBJ2-1
v_gene: TRBV5-1
CDR3aa: CASSLASGVYNEQFF
CDR3nt: TGCGCCAGCAGCTTGGCTAGCGGGGTCTACAATGAGCAGTTCTTC

d_gene: -
abundance: -
j_gene: TRBJ1-2
v_gene: TRBV6-5
CDR3aa: CASRPHAQAYGYTF
CDR3nt: TGTGCCAGCAGGCCCCACGCTCAAGCCTATGGCTACACCTTC

d_gene: -
abundance: -
j_gene: TRBJ2-7
v_gene: TRBV5-4
CDR3aa: CASSLGQGAYEQYF
CDR3nt: TGTGCCAGCAGCTTGGGGCAGGGTGCGTACGAGCAGTACTTC

d_gene: -
abundance: few
j_gene: TRBJ1-1
v_gene: TRBV6-5
CDR3aa: CASLGGAEAFF
CDR3nt: TGTGCCTCCTTAGGGGGGGCTGAAGCTTTCTTT

d_gene: TRBD1
abundance: -
j_gene: TRBJ2-3
v_gene: TRBV5-1
CDR3aa: CASSRGQVPRTDTQYF
CDR3nt: TGCGCCAGCAGTCGCGGACAGGTTCCCCGCACAGATACGCAGTATTTT

d_gene: TRBD1
abundance: -
j_gene: TRBJ2-7
v_gene: TRBV7-8
CDR3aa: CASSLVFTGQGEQYF
CDR3nt: TGTGCCAGCAGCTTAGTATTCACGGGACAGGGCGAGCAGTACTTC

d_gene: TRBD2
abundance: -
j_gene: TRBJ2-2
v_gene: TRBV25-1
CDR3aa: CASSDLASGNTGELFF
CDR3nt: TGTGCCAGCAGTGATTTGGCTAGCGGGAACACCGGGGAGCTGTTTTTT

d_gene: TRBD2
abundance: -
j_gene: TRBJ2-2
v_gene: TRBV5-1
CDR3aa: CASSLVAGGSGELFF
CDR3nt: TGCGCCAGCAGCTTGGTAGCGGGAGGTTCCGGGGAGCTGTTTTTT

d_gene: TRBD2
abundance: -
j_gene: TRBJ2-7
v_gene: TRBV28
CDR3aa: CASSRASGSTYEQYF
CDR3nt: TGTGCCAGCAGTAGGGCTAGCGGGAGTACCTACGAGCAGTACTTC

d_gene: TRBD1
abundance: -
j_gene: TRBJ2-7
v_gene: TRBV5-1
CDR3aa: CASRREGTGSYEQYF
CDR3nt: TGCGCCAGCAGACGGGAAGGGACAGGGAGCTACGAGCAGTACTTC

d_gene: TRBD2
abundance: once
j_gene: TRBJ2-1
v_gene: TRBV7-8
CDR3aa: CASSLDAGGYNEQFF
CDR3nt: TGTGCCAGCAGCTTAGACGCGGGGGGCTACAATGAGCAGTTCTTC

d_gene: -
abundance: -
j_gene: TRBJ1-5
v_gene: TRBV28
CDR3aa: CASRTRASAGGNQPQHF
CDR3nt: TGTGCCAGCAGGACTAGGGCATCTGCGGGGGGCAATCAGCCCCAGCATTTT

d_gene: TRBD2
abundance: -
j_gene: TRBJ2-1
v_gene: TRBV19
CDR3aa: CASSIERLAGGPQFF
CDR3nt: TGTGCCAGTAGTATAGAGCGTCTAGCGGGAGGGCCCCAGTTCTTC

d_gene: -
abundance: few
j_gene: TRBJ1-3
v_gene: TRBV7-3
CDR3aa: CASSLEAGFSGNTIYF
CDR3nt: TGTGCCAGCAGCTTAGAGGCCGGTTTCTCTGGAAACACCATATATTTT

d_gene: -
abundance: few
j_gene: TRBJ2-3
v_gene: TRBV6-1
CDR3aa: CASIRGRGADTQYF
CDR3nt: TGTGCCAGCATTCGAGGGAGGGGGGCAGATACGCAGTATTTT